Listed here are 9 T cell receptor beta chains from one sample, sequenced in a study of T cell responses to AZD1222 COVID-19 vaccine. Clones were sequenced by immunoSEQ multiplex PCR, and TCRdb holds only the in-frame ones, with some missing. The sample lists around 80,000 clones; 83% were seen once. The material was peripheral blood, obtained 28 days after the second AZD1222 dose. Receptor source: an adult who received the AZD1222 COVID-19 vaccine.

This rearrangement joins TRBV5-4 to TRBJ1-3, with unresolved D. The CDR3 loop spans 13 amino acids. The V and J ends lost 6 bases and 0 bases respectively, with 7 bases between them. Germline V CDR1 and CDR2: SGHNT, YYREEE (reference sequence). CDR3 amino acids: CASNSGSGNTIYF. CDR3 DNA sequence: TGTGCCAGCAACAGCGGCTCTGGAAACACCATATATTTT.

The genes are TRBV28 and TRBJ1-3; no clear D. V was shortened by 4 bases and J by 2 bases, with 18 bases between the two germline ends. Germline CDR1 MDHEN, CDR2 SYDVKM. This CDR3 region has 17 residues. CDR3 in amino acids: CASSSFQLRIPGNTIYF. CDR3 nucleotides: TGTGCCAGCAGTTCTTTCCAGCTAAGGATTCCTGGAAACACCATATATTTT.

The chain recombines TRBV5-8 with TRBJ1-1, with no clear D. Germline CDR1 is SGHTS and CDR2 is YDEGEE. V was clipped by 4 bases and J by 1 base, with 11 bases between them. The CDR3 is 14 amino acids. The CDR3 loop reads CASSPRNWNTEAFF. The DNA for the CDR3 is TGTGCCAGCAGCCCCCGGAATTGGAACACTGAAGCTTTCTTT.

In nucleotides, the CDR3 is TGTGCAAGTCGCTTAGTCACGCCCGGGTCTCTGCGGGATGAGCAGTTCTTC. Amino acids: CASRLVTPGSLRDEQFF. The gene calls are TRBV12-2 and TRBJ2-1; the table's D call TRBD2 went unverified against the DNA. TRBV12-2 is a recognized pseudogene. The CDR3 covers 17 residues.

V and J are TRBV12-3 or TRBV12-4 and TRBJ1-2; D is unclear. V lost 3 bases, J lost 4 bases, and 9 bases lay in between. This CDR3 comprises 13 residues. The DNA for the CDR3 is TGTGCCAGCAGTTTTGGGGAGGCCTATGGCTACACCTTC. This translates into CASSFGEAYGYTF.

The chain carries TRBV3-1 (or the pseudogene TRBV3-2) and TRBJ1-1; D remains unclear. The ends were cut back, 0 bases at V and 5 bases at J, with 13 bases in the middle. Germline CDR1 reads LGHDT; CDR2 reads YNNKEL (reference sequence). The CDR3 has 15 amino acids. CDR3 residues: CASSQEGGVRTEAFF. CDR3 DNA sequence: TGTGCCAGCAGCCAAGAAGGCGGGGTTAGGACTGAAGCTTTCTTT.

Written as DNA, the CDR3 is TGTGCCAGCAGCTTAGCGGCGGGAGGGTCACTCAATGAGCAGTTCTTC. Amino acid sequence: CASSLAAGGSLNEQFF. V is TRBV7-3 and J is TRBJ2-1; TRBD2 matches at 9 bases. Germline loops: CDR1 SGHTA, CDR2 FQGTGA. The CDR3 contains 16 residues. Trimming took 2 bases from V and 6 from J; bases not matched to a gene: 8.

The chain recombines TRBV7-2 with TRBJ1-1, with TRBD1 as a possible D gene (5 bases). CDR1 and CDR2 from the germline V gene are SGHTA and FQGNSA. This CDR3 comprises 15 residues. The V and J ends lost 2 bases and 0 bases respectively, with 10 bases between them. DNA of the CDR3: TGTGCCAGCAGCTTAAGTGGGGCTTTGAACACTGAAGCTTTCTTT. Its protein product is CASSLSGALNTEAFF. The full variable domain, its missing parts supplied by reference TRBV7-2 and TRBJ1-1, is GAGVSQSPSNKVTEKGKDVELRCDPISGHTALYWYRQSLGQGLEFLIYFQGNSAPDKSGLPSDRFSAERTGGSVSTLTIQRTQQEDSAVYLCASSLSGALNTEAFFGQGTRLTVV.

CDR3 loop: CASKEEAGFGYTF. The CDR3 nucleotides are TGTGCCAGCAAGGAGGAGGCGGGTTTCGGCTACACCTTC. The chain recombines TRBV6-5 with TRBJ1-2; D remains unclear. The CDR3 has 13 amino acids. Germline CDR1 MNHEY, CDR2 SVGAGI. Between the trimmed V and J ends, which lost 7 bases and 8 bases, there was a span of 17 bases.